The T cell receptor (beta chain) under discussion was sequenced for a study of human T cells and chemical hapten exposure. This clonotype was detected ten times or more. Its target is unknown. Overall study findings and caveats: TCRs at high frequency, those above 1 in 1000, did not change with DPC sensitization.

Each cDNA molecule in the library carried unique molecular identifiers. One entry per CDR3 protein results from TCRdb running MiXCR on the RACE reads. The sample holds about 69,000 distinct CDR3 sequences, approximately 10% seen once. Time point here: patch test 2, 6 weeks after DPC sensitization. Treatment: therapeutic diphenylcyclopropenone sensitization with weekly scalp DPC. From whole blood left unfractionated, total RNA was extracted. The CDR3 runs 13 residues. The germline V gene has CDR1 SEHNR and CDR2 FQNEAQ (reference sequence). V dropped 0 bases and J dropped 2 bases, with 5 bases sitting between them.

This rearrangement joins TRBV7-9 to TRBJ2-7; perhaps D is TRBD1 or TRBD2 (5 bases each). The sample in question was whole blood, obtained in connection with sensitization to the hapten diphenylcyclopropenone (DPC). The origin of this receptor is a woman in her forties or fifties with alopecia areata. Some clones in this sample may be carry-over from other donors' samples. CDR3 sequence (DNA): TGTGCCAGCAGCTTAGCGGGACCCTACGAGCAGTACTTC. Translated: CASSLAGPYEQYF.